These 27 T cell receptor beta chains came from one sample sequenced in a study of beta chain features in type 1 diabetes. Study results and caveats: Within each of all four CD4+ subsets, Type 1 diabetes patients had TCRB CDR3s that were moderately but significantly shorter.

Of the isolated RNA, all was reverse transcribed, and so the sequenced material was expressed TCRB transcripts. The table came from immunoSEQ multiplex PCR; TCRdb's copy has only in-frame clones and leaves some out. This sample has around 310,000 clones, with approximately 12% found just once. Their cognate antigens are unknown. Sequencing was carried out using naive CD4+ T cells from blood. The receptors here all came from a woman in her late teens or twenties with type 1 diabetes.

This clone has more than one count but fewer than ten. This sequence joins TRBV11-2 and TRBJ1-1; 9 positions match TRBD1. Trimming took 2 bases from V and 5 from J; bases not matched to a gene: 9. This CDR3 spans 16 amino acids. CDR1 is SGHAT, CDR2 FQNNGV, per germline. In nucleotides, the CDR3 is TGTGCCAGCAGCTTAAGGGGTGGACAGGGGAAGACTGAAGCTTTCTTT. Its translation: CASSLRGGQGKTEAFF.

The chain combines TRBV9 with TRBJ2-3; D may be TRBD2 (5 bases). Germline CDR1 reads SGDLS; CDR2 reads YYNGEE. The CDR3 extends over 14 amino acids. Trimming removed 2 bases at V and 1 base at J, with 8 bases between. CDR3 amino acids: CASSVRTGTDTQYF. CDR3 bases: TGTGCCAGCAGCGTTAGGACTGGCACAGATACGCAGTATTTT.

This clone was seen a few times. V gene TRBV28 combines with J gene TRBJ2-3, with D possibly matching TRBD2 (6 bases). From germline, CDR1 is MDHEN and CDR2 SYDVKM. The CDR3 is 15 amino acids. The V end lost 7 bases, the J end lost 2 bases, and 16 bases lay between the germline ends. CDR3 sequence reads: CASNRAGPNTDTQYF. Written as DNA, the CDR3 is TGTGCCAGCAACCGGGCGGGACCCAACACAGATACGCAGTATTTT.

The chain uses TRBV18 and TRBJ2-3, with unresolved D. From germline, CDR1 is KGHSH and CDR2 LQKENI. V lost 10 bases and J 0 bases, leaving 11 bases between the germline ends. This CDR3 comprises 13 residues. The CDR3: CATDGYSTDTQYF. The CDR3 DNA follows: TGTGCCACCGACGGGTACAGCACAGATACGCAGTATTTT.

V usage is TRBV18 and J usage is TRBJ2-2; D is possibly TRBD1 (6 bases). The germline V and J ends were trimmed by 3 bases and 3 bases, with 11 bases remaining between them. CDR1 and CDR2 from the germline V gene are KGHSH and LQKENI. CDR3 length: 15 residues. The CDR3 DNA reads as TGTGCCAGCTCACCCCGGGACACCGACACCGGGGAGCTGTTTTTT. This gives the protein CASSPRDTDTGELFF. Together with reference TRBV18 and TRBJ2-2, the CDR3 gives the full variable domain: NAGVMQNPRHLVRRRGQEARLRCSPMKGHSHVYWYRQLPEEGLKFMVYLQKENIIDESGMPKERFSAEFPKEGPSILRIQQVVRGDSAAYFCASSPRDTDTGELFFGEGSRLTVL.

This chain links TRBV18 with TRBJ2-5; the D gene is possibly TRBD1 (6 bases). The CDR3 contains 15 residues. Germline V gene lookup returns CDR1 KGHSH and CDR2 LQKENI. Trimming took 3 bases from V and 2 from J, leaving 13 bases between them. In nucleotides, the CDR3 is TGTGCCAGCTCACCGCGACAGGAAAATCAAGAGACCCAGTACTTC. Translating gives CASSPRQENQETQYF.

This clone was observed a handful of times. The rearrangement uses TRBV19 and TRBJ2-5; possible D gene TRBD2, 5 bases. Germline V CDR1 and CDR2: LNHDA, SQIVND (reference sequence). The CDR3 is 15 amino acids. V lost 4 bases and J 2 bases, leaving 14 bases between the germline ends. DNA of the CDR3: TGTGCCAGTAGTACGGACCGACTAACTCAAGAGACCCAGTACTTC. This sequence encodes CASSTDRLTQETQYF.

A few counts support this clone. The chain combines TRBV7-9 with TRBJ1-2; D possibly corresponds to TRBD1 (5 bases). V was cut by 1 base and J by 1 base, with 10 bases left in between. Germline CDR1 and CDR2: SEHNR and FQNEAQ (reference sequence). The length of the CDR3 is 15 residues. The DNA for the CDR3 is TGTGCCAGCAGCTTAGAGGACACAGTTAACTATGGCTACACCTTC. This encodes CASSLEDTVNYGYTF.

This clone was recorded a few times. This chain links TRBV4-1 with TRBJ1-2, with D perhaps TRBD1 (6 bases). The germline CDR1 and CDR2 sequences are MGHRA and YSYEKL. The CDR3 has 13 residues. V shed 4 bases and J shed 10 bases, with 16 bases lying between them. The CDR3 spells CASSLPLGADYTF. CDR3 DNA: TGCGCCAGCAGCCTGCCCCTGGGGGCTGACTACACCTTC.

The CDR3: CASSLGTALNEQFF. In DNA form, the CDR3 reads TGTGCCAGCAGTTTAGGGACAGCGCTCAATGAGCAGTTCTTC. V is TRBV28 and J is TRBJ2-1; 7 positions agree with TRBD1. The CDR3 is made up of 14 amino acids. The ends lost 2 bases at V and 6 bases at J; junction bases unmatched: 4. CDR1 is MDHEN, CDR2 SYDVKM, per germline. The full variable domain, rest sourced from reference TRBV28 and TRBJ2-1, is DVKVTQSSRYLVKRTGEKVFLECVQDMDHENMFWYRQDPGLGLRLIYFSYDVKMKEKGDIPEGYSVSREKKERFSLILESASTNQTSMYLCASSLGTALNEQFFGPGTRLTVL.

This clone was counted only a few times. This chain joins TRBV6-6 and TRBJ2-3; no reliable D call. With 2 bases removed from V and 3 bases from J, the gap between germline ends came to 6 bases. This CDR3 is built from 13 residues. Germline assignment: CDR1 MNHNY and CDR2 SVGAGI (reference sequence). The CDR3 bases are TGTGCCAGCAGTTACCGCGTGACAGATACGCAGTATTTT. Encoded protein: CASSYRVTDTQYF.

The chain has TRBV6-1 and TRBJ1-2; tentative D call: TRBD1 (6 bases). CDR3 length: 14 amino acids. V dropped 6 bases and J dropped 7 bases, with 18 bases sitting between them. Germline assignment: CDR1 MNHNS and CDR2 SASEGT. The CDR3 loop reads CASRFSQGWSGYTF. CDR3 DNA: TGTGCCAGCAGATTTTCACAGGGTTGGAGTGGCTACACCTTC.

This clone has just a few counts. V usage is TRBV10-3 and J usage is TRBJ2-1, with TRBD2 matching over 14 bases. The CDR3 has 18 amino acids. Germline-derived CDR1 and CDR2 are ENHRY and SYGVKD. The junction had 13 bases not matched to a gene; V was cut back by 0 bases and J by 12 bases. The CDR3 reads CAISESSGLAGVAVGQFF. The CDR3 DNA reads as TGTGCCATCAGTGAGTCGTCGGGACTAGCGGGAGTAGCCGTCGGGCAGTTCTTC.

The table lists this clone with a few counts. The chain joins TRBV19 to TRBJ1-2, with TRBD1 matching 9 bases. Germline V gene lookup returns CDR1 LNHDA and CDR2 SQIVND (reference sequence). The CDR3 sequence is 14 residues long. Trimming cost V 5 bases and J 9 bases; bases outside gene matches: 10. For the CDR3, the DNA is TGTGCCAGTAGTCACAGGGGGCTGTGGATGAGCTACACCTTC. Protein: CASSHRGLWMSYTF.

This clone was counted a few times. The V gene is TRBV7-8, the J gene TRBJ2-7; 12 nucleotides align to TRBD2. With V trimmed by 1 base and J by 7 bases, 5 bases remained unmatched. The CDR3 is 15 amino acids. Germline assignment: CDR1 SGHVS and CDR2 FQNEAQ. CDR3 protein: CASSLGTSGMGEQYF. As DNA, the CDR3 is TGTGCCAGCAGCTTAGGGACTAGCGGGATGGGAGAGCAGTACTTC.

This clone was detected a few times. The DNA for the CDR3 is TGTGCCAGTAGTCTGACGACTAGCGGGAGTTACACCGGGGAGCTGTTTTTT. Amino acid sequence: CASSLTTSGSYTGELFF. The V gene is TRBV19, the J gene TRBJ2-2; 12 bases line up with TRBD2. J lost 3 bases, V lost 5 bases, and 7 bases had no gene match. The CDR3 extends over 17 amino acids. Germline V CDR1 and CDR2: LNHDA, SQIVND (reference sequence).

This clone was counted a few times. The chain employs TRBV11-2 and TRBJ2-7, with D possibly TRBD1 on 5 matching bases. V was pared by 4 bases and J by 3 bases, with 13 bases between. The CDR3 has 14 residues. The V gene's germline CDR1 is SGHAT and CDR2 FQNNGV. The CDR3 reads CASSSSQVYYEQYV. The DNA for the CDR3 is TGTGCCAGCAGCTCCTCACAGGTTTACTACGAGCAGTACGTC.

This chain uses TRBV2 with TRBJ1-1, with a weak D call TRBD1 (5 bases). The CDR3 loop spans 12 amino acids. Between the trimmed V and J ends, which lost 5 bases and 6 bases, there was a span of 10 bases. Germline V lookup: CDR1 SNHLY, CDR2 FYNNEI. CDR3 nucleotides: TGTGCCAGCAGTTCTCAGGGATCTGAAGCTTTCTTT. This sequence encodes CASSSQGSEAFF.

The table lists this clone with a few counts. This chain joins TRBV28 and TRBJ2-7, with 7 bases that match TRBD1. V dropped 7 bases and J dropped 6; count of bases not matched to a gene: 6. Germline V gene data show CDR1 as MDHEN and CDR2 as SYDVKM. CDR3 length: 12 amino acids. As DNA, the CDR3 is TGTGCCAGCAACCCCGGGACAGCCGAGCAGTACTTC. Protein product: CASNPGTAEQYF.

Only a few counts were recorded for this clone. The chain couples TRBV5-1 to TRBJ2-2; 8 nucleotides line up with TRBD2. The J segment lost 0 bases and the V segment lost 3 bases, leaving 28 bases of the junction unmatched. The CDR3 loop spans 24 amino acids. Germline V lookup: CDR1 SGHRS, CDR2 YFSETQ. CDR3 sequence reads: CASSSGPIGVAGGPSNANTGELFF. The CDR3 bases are TGCGCCAGCAGCTCGGGACCGATTGGCGTGGCGGGAGGACCCTCAAACGCGAACACCGGGGAGCTGTTTTTT.

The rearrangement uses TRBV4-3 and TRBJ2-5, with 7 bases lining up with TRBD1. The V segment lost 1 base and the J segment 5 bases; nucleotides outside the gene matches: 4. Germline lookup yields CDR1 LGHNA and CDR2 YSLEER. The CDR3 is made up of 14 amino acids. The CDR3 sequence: CASSQAGGTETQYF. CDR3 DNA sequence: TGCGCCAGCAGCCAAGCAGGGGGAACGGAGACCCAGTACTTC.

The CDR3 sequence: CASSARTGKSSGYTF. Written as DNA, the CDR3 is TGTGCCAGCAGTGCGCGGACAGGGAAGTCGAGTGGCTACACCTTC. The V and J genes are TRBV25-1 and TRBJ1-2, with 8 bases aligning to TRBD1. Germline CDR1 is MGHDK and CDR2 is SYGVNS. The CDR3 consists of 15 residues. V shed 4 bases, J shed 7 bases, and the junction held 11 bases outside the gene matches.

CDR3 nucleotides: TGCAGTGCTAGAGGAGAAGGGGTGCAGTTCTTC. It yields the protein CSARGEGVQFF. This sequence joins TRBV20-1 and TRBJ2-1, with a weak D call TRBD1 (5 bases). V lost 1 base and J lost 12, with 10 bases in between. This CDR3 region has 11 residues. The germline V gene encodes CDR1 DFQATT and CDR2 SNEGSKA (reference sequence).

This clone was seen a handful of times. The CDR3 DNA follows: TGTGCCAGCAGTGGGAGGGAGGGAATGACCTATGGCTACACCTTC. Amino acid sequence: CASSGREGMTYGYTF. This sequence joins TRBV6-5 and TRBJ1-2; D gene unclear. Between the trimmed V and J ends, which lost 5 bases and 4 bases, there was a span of 17 bases. The length of the CDR3 is 15 residues. CDR1 is MNHEY and CDR2 is SVGAGI in the germline V gene.

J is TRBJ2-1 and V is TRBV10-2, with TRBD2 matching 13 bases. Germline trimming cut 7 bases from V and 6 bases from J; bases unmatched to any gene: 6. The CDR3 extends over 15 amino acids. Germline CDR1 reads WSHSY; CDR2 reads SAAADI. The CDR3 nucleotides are TGCGCCAGCATCCGGACTAGCGGGAGTGTCAATGAGCAGTTCTTC. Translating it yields CASIRTSGSVNEQFF.

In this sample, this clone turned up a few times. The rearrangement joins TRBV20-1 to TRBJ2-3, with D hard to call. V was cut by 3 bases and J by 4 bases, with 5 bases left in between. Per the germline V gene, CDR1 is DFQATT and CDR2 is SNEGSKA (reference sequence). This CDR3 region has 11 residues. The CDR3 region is CSASSADTQYF. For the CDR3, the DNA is TGCAGTGCTAGTAGTGCAGATACGCAGTATTTT.

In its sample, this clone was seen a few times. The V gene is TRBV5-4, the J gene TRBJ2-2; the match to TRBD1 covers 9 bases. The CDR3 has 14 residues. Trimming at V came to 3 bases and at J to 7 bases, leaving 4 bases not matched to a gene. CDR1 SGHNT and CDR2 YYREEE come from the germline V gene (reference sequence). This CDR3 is CASSSTGGSGELFF. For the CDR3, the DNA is TGTGCCAGCAGCTCGACAGGGGGGAGCGGGGAGCTGTTTTTT. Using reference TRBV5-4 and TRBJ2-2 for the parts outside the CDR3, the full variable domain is ETGVTQSPTHLIKTRGQQVTLRCSSQSGHNTVSWYQQALGQGPQFIFQYYREEENGRGNFPPRFSGLQFPNYSSELNVNALELDDSALYLCASSSTGGSGELFFGEGSRLTVL.